The source of this T cell receptor (beta chain) is a study of cytomegalovirus exposure and HLA in healthy donors. Amplification used 60 Vbeta primers and 13 Jbeta primers. Profiled with immunoSEQ multiplex PCR; TCRdb holds only in-frame clones, not every one. The sample records around 250,000 clones, approximately 81% being singletons. The sample consisted of PBMCs. The sequence came from a woman in her sixties or seventies in good health and CMV-seropositive.

The CDR3 protein is CSGGRVGEQYF. The CDR3 DNA sequence: TGCAGCGGGGGGAGGGTTGGCGAGCAGTACTTC. The V call is TRBV29-1, the J call TRBJ2-5, with 7 positions matching TRBD2. The assigned J gene may be wrong: the sequence end matches TRBJ2-7 better. The CDR3 length is 11 residues. CDR1 SQVTM and CDR2 ANQGSEA come from the germline V gene.